These T cell receptor beta chains were read from a single sample in a study of blood T cell repertoires in COVID-19. The protocol was immunoSEQ multiplex PCR, while the TCRdb copy is restricted to in-frame clones and leaves out a portion. The table records 400,000 or so clones, around 84% of them present only once. The sequencing input was peripheral blood. The receptors here all came from a human donor in a cohort sampled during active COVID-19. Each CDR3 is given with its conserved first and last residue. The order of the fields is V gene, D gene, J gene, clone size, CDR3 DNA, CDR3 protein. A D gene is named only where the DNA matches it firmly. Not all rows give a size; the values are once, few, many and, for expanded clones, a class.

>TRBV19|.|TRBJ2-7|.
TGTGCCAGTAGTCCGAGGTACGACTACGAGCAGTACTTC
CASSPRYDYEQYF
>TRBV5-6|.|TRBJ2-5|.
TGTGCCAGCAGCTTGTTCTCTGAGACCCAGTACTTC
CASSLFSETQYF
>TRBV28|TRBD1|TRBJ2-7|.
TGTGCCAGCAGTAAGGGGACAGGGGGCATCTACGAGCAGTACTTC
CASSKGTGGIYEQYF
>TRBV4-1|TRBD2|TRBJ2-1|.
TGCGCCAGCAGCCAAGGGGTAGCGGGATGGTACAATGAGCAGTTCTTC
CASSQGVAGWYNEQFF
>TRBV9|.|TRBJ2-1|.
TGTGCCAGCAGCGCGACAGGCTACAATGAGCAGTTCTTC
CASSATGYNEQFF
>TRBV11-3|TRBD2|TRBJ2-1|.
TGTGCCAGCAGCTTGGGCGGGAGGTGGAATGAGCAGTTCTTC
CASSLGGRWNEQFF
>TRBV30|.|TRBJ1-4|few
TGTGCCTACGTTTCCGGGGGTGAAAAACTGTTTTTT
CAYVSGGEKLFF
>TRBV27|.|TRBJ1-1|.
TGTGCCAGCAGTTTCCTCGGACAGAACATGAACACTGAAGCTTTCTTT
CASSFLGQNMNTEAFF
>TRBV11-2|.|TRBJ2-3|once
TGTGCCAGCAGCCCGCGACTCATTAGGGGTACGCAGTATTTT
CASSPRLIRGTQYF
>TRBV7-6|.|TRBJ2-3|.
TGTGCCAGCAGCTTATCGCTAGTCGGCACAGATACGCAGTATTTT
CASSLSLVGTDTQYF
>TRBV30|TRBD1|TRBJ1-4|.
TGTGCCTGGAGTCACCGGGACAGCCGCTATGAAAAACTGTTTTTT
CAWSHRDSRYEKLFF
>TRBV6-5|.|TRBJ2-7|.
TGTGCCAGCAGCGACCAGGGCTACGAGCAGTACTTC
CASSDQGYEQYF
>TRBV2|.|TRBJ2-1|.
TGTGCCAGCAGCCCATGGCGAGGTGAGCAGTTCTTC
CASSPWRGEQFF
>TRBV3-1/TRBV3-2|.|TRBJ2-4|.
TGTGCCAGCAGCCAAATCGCGGGCCCCAAAAACATTCAGTACTTC
CASSQIAGPKNIQYF
>TRBV7-8|.|TRBJ1-2|once
TGTGCCAGCAGCTTGGGGAGGACGGCTCTGTATGGCTACACCTTC
CASSLGRTALYGYTF
>TRBV6-1|TRBD1|TRBJ1-5|.
TGTGCCAGCAGTGGGACGGACAGGGGGTCCAGGGAGCCCCAGCATTTT
CASSGTDRGSREPQHF
>TRBV2|TRBD2|TRBJ2-3|.
TGTGCCAGCAATCCTAGCGGGGGGGCAGATACGCAGTATTTT
CASNPSGGADTQYF